This TCR beta chain is drawn from a study of STAT3 mutations in large granular lymphocyte leukemia. Overall study: More than half of T-LGLL patients received immunosuppressive therapy.

Overall study results and limits: Treatment regimens differed across patients between samplings. Samples missed the first appearance of the clone. At least one immunodominant TCR beta clonotype appeared in every T-cell large granular lymphocyte leukemia patient. After therapy, about 30% of the 18 patients switched clonotypes, all new clones STAT3 wild type.

The repertoire was sequenced with immunoSEQ multiplex PCR; TCRdb's copy has only in-frame clones and lacks some. The sample has roughly 14,000 clones; roughly nine tenths are singletons. V gave up 4 bases and J gave up 6 bases; unmatched junction bases: 3. Per the germline V gene, CDR1 is SGHTA and CDR2 is FQGTGA. The CDR3 totals 15 residues. A note on this clone: Its target is not known.

What was sequenced was peripheral blood mononuclear cells. This clonotype was obtained from a middle-aged man with T-cell large granular lymphocyte leukemia. Some clones in this sample may be carry-over from other donors' samples. The genes are TRBV7-3 and TRBJ2-1; 13 bases match TRBD2. CDR3 residues: CASSSGTSGVNEQFF. As DNA, the CDR3 is TGTGCCAGCAGCTCCGGGACTAGCGGGGTCAATGAGCAGTTCTTC.